The TCR beta chain under discussion was sequenced for a study of T-cell memory formation after mild COVID-19. The study's findings and limits: Whereas later expanders leaned CD4+, clones contracting day 15 to 85 showed a balanced CD4/CD8 makeup. Pre-infection memory harbored some responding clones, suggesting cross-reactive memory joined.

V lost 3 bases and J 0 bases, leaving 14 bases between the germline ends. Per the germline V gene, CDR1 is KGHSH and CDR2 is LQKENI. The CDR3 sequence is 16 residues long. TCRdb called the 5' RACE reads again in MiXCR, with one record for every CDR3 protein. The table lists under 85,000 distinct CDR3 sequences, over 11% of them singletons. Points on this clonotype: As yet, its antigen is unknown.

V is TRBV18 and J is TRBJ1-1; possible D gene TRBD1, 5 bases. The clonotype comes from an adult woman who had mild COVID-19 (a few samples of this study predate the infection). Cell type and time point are not known. The specimen sequenced was PBMCs or a T cell subset sorted from them (not recorded which). CDR3 coding DNA: TGTGCCAGCTCACCGTCCGCGAGGGACTTGAACACTGAAGCTTTCTTT. This encodes CASSPSARDLNTEAFF.